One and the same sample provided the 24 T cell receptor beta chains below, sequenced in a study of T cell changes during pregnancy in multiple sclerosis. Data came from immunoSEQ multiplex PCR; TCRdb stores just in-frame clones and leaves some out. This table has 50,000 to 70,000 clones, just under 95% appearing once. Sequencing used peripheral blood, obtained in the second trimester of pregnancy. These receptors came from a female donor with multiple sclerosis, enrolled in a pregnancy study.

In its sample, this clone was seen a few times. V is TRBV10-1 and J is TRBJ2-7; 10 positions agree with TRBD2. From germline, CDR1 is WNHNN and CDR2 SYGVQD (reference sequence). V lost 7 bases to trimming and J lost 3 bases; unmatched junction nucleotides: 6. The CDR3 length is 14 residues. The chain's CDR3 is CASNRAGGVYEQYF. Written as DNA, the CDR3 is TGCGCCAGCAATCGAGCGGGAGGGGTCTACGAGCAGTACTTC.

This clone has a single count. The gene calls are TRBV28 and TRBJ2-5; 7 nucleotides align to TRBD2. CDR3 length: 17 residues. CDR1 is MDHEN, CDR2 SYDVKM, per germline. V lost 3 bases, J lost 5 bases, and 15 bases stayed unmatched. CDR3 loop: CASSFPWASGRWETQYF. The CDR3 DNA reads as TGTGCCAGCAGTTTCCCCTGGGCTAGCGGACGATGGGAGACCCAGTACTTC.

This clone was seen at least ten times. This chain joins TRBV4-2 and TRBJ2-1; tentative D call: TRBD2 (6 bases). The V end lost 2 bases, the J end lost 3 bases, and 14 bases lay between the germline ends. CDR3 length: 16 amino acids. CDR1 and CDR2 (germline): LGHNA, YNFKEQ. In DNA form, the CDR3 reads TGTGCCAGCAGCCAAATAACGGGAGCGAACTACAATGAGCAGTTCTTC. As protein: CASSQITGANYNEQFF.

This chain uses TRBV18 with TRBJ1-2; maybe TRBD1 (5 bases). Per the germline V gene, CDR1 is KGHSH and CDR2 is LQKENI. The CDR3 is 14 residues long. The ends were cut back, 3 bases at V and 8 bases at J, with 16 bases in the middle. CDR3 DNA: TGTGCCAGCTCACCTTCCCTCATGACAGACGGCTACACCTTC. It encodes CASSPSLMTDGYTF. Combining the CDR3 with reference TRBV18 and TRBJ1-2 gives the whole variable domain NAGVMQNPRHLVRRRGQEARLRCSPMKGHSHVYWYRQLPEEGLKFMVYLQKENIIDESGMPKERFSAEFPKEGPSILRIQQVVRGDSAAYFCASSPSLMTDGYTFGSGTRLTVV.

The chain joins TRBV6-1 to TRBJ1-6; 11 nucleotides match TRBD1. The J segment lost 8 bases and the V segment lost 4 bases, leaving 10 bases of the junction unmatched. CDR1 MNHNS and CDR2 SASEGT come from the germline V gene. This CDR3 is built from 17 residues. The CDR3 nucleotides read TGTGCCAGCAGTGGAAGGACAGGGGGCCCCTTTGATTCACCCCTCCACTTT. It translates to CASSGRTGGPFDSPLHF.

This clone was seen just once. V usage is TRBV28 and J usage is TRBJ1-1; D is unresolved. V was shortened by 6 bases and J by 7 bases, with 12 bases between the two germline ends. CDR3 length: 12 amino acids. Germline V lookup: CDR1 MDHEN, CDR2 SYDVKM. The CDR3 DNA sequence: TGTGCCAGCAGACTCCGGCGGGATGAAGCTTTCTTT. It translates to CASRLRRDEAFF.

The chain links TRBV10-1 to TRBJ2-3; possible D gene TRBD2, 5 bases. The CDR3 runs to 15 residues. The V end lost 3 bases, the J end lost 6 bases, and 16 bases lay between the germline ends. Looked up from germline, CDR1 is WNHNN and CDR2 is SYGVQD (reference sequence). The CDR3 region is CASSEGGREVDTQYF. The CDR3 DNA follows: TGCGCCAGCAGTGAAGGTGGGAGAGAGGTGGATACGCAGTATTTT.

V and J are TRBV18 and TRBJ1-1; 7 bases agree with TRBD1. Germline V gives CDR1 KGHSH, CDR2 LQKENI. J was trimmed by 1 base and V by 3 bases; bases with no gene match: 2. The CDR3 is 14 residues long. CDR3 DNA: TGTGCCAGCTCACCTCGGACAGGGAACACTGAAGCTTTCTTT. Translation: CASSPRTGNTEAFF.

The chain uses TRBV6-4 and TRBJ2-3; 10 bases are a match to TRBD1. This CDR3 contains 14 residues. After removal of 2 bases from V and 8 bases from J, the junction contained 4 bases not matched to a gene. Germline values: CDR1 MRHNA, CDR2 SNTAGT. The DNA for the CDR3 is TGTGCCAGCAGTGACGGTGGGGACAGGGGTACGCAGTATTTT. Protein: CASSDGGDRGTQYF.

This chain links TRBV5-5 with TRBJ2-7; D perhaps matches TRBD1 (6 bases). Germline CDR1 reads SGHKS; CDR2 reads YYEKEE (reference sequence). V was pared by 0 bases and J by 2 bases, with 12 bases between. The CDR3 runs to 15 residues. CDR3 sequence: CASSLVVGTPYEQYF. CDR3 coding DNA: TGTGCCAGCAGCTTGGTTGTTGGGACACCCTACGAGCAGTACTTC. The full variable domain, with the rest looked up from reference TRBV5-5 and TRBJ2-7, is DAGVTQSPTHLIKTRGQQVTLRCSPISGHKSVSWYQQVLGQGPQFIFQYYEKEERGRGNFPDRFSARQFPNYSSELNVNALLLGDSALYLCASSLVVGTPYEQYFGPGTRLTVT.

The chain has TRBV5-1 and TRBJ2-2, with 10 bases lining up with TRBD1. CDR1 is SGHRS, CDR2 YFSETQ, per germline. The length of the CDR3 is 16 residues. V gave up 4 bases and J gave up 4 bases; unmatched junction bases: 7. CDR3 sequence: CASSPRQGAGTGELFF. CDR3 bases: TGCGCCAGCAGCCCAAGACAGGGGGCGGGCACCGGGGAGCTGTTTTTT.

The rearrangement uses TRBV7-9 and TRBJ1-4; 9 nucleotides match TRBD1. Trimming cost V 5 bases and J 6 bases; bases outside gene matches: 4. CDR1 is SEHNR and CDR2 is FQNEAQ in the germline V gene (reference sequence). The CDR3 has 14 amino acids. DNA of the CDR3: TGTGCCAGCAGCCGGACAGGGGTATATGAAAAACTGTTTTTT. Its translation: CASSRTGVYEKLFF.

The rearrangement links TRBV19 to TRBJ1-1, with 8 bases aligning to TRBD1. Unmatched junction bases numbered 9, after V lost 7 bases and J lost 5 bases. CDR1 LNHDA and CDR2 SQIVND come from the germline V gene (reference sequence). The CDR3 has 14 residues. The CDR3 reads CASTPQGDTTEAFF. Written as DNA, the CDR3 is TGTGCCAGTACCCCACAGGGGGATACGACTGAAGCTTTCTTT.

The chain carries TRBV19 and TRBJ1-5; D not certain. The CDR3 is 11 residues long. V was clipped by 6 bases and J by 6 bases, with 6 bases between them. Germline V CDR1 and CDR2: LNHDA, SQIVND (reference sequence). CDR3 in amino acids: CASSRGQPQHF. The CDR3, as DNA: TGTGCCAGTAGCCGGGGTCAGCCCCAGCATTTT.

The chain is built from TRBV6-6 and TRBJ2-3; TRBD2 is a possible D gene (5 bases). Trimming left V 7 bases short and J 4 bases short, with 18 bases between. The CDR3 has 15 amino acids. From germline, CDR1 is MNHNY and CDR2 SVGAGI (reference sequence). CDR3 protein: CASNLLVSGADTQYF. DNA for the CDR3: TGTGCCAGCAACTTACTAGTGAGTGGGGCAGATACGCAGTATTTT.

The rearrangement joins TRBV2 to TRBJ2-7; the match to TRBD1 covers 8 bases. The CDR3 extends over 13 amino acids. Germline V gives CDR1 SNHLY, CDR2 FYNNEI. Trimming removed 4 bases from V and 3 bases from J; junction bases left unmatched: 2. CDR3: CASSADRGYEQYF. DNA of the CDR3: TGTGCCAGCAGTGCCGACAGGGGCTACGAGCAGTACTTC.

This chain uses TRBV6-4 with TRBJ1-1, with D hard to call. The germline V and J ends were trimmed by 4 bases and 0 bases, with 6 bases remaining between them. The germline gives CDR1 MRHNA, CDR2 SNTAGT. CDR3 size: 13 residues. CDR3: CASSATMNTEAFF. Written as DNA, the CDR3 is TGTGCCAGCAGTGCCACAATGAACACTGAAGCTTTCTTT.

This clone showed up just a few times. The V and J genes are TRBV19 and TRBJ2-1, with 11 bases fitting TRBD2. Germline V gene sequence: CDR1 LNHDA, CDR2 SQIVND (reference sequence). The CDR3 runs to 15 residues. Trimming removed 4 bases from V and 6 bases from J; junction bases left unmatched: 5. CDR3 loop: CASSKLAGDSNEQFF. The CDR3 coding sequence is TGTGCCAGTAGTAAACTAGCGGGAGATTCCAATGAGCAGTTCTTC.

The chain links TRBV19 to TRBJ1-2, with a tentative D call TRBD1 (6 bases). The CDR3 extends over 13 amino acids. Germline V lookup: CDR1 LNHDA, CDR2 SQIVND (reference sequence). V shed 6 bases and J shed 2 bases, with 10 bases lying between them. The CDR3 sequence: CASSWTANYGYTF. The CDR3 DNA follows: TGTGCCAGTAGCTGGACAGCGAACTATGGCTACACCTTC.

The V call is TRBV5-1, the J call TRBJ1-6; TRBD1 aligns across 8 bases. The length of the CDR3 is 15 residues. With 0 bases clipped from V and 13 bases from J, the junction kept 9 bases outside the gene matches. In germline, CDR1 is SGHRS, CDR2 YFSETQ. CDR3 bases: TGCGCCAGCAGCTTGGGGGACAGGTTAACAAAGCCCCTCCACTTT. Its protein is CASSLGDRLTKPLHF. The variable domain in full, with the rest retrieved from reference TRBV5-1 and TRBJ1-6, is KAGVTQTPRYLIKTRGQQVTLSCSPISGHRSVSWYQQTPGQGLQFLFEYFSETQRNKGNFPGRFSGRQFSNSRSEMNVSTLELGDSALYLCASSLGDRLTKPLHFGNGTRLTVT.

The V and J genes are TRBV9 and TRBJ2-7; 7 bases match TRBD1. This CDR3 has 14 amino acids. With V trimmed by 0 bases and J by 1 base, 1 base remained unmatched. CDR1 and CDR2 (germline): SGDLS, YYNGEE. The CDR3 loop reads CASSVEGQSYEQYF. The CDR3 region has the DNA TGTGCCAGCAGCGTAGAGGGACAGTCCTACGAGCAGTACTTC.

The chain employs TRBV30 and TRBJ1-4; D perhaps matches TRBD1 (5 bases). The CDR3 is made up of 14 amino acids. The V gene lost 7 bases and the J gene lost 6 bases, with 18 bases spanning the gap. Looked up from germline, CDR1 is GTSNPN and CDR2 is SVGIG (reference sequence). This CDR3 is CASSLQVSDEKLFF. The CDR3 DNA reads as TGTGCCTCTTCCTTACAGGTATCAGATGAAAAACTGTTTTTT.

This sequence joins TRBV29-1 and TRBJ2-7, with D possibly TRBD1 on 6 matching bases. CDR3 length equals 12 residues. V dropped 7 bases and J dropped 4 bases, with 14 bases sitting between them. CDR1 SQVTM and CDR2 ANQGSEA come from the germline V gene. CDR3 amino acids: CSARDTVYEQYF. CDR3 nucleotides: TGCAGCGCTAGGGACACCGTTTACGAGCAGTACTTC.

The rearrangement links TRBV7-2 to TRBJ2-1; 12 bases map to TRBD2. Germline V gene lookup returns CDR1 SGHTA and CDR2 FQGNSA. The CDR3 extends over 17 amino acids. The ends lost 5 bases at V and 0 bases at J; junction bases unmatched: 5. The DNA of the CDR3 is TGTGCCAGCAGCCGGACTAGCGGGATTAGCTCCTACAATGAGCAGTTCTTC. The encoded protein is CASSRTSGISSYNEQFF.